The table lists the clone carrying this TCR beta chain with a few counts. The antigen is not known. This sample was included in a study of beta chain features in type 1 diabetes. Study-wide results and caveats: The naive, central memory and Treg TCRB repertoires looked more alike in patients than they did in healthy donors. Type 1 diabetes patients showed a moderate but significant shortening of TCRB CDR3s in all four CD4+ subsets.

The whole isolated RNA underwent reverse transcription, so sequencing captured expressed TCRB transcripts. Generated by immunoSEQ multiplex PCR, the TCRdb table keeps only in-frame clones and is missing some. The profile covers around 180,000 clones, with 10% to 15% appearing a single time and about 0.58% taken by the ten largest. The authors sorted CD4+ naive, central memory, regulatory and stem cell-like memory cells via CD45RO/CCR7/CD25/CD127/CD95/CD27. Germline assignment: CDR1 SGHTA and CDR2 FQGTGA. CDR3 length: 14 residues. The V and J ends lost 5 bases and 3 bases respectively, with 8 bases between them.

The source is a woman aged 18-29 years in good health. The chain carries TRBV7-3 and TRBJ2-6; D gene uncertain. The specimen was central memory CD4+ T cells from blood. The CDR3 DNA reads TGTGCCAGCAGCGTAGTTAGTGGGGCCAACGTCCTGACTTTC. This translates into CASSVVSGANVLTF.